Listed here is a single T cell receptor beta chain. Repertoires were generated with immunoSEQ multiplex PCR, while TCRdb's copy carries only in-frame clones and drops some. Found here are around 30,000 clones, 85% to 90% of them singletons; the top ten hold roughly 13%. This sample stems from a study of blood T cell repertoires in COVID-19. Germline V gives CDR1 SGHRS, CDR2 YFSETQ. CDR3 size: 18 residues. V was shortened by 0 bases and J by 0 bases, with 16 bases between the two germline ends. The sequenced sample was peripheral blood. The source of this sequence is a man in his sixties or seventies with active COVID-19. This sequence joins TRBV5-1 and TRBJ2-1, with D perhaps TRBD2 (5 bases). The CDR3 sequence is CASSLAVGRVSSYNEQFF. The CDR3 DNA is TGCGCCAGCAGCTTGGCCGTTGGGCGGGTCAGCTCCTACAATGAGCAGTTCTTC. The variable domain in full, completed from reference TRBV5-1 and TRBJ2-1, reads KAGVTQTPRYLIKTRGQQVTLSCSPISGHRSVSWYQQTPGQGLQFLFEYFSETQRNKGNFPGRFSGRQFSNSRSEMNVSTLELGDSALYLCASSLAVGRVSSYNEQFFGPGTRLTVL.